The entry below gives a single T cell receptor beta chain sequence along with its context. What it binds is not known. This specimen belongs to a study of T cells in localized non-small cell lung cancer. Clones were sequenced by immunoSEQ multiplex PCR, and TCRdb holds only the in-frame ones, with some missing. The profile shows 1,500 to 2,000 clones, 24% of them singletons. The CDR3 is 15 residues long. With 0 bases removed from V and 4 bases from J, the gap between germline ends came to 12 bases. Looked up from germline, CDR1 is SGHNT and CDR2 is YENEEA. General study findings and limits: There was higher T cell clonality in uninvolved adjacent lung than in tumor, and it was highest there.

Sequences were derived from normal lung tissue next to the tumor, sampled before any cancer treatment. The TCR comes from a woman aged 35 to 75 with stage II squamous cell lung carcinoma. This chain uses TRBV11-3 with TRBJ1-2; D call uncertain. The CDR3 sequence is CASSLEGSTTYGYTF. CDR3 nucleotide sequence: TGTGCCAGCAGCTTAGAGGGGAGCACTACCTATGGCTACACCTTC.